This T cell receptor (beta chain) came from a study of blood T cell repertoires in COVID-19. Overall study: Material from acute and convalescent COVID-19 was sourced from the United States, Italy and Spain. T cells, B-cell-depleted T cells, or PBMCs supplied cDNA or gDNA.

Authors' analysis steps: How many nucleated cells were present was estimated from reference gene primer amplification. TCRdb's copy holds only in-frame clones and misses some; the assay was immunoSEQ multiplex PCR. V and J calls and clone size are given by that table; D and trimming were obtained from the DNA. The sample has over 150,000 clones; over 80% are singletons. The sequencing sample was made of peripheral blood. The sequence was collected from a woman aged 55-69 years with acute or convalescent COVID-19.

In DNA, the CDR3 is TGTGCCAGTAGTACAGGGGTTGGCTATGGCTACACCTTC. It specifies CASSTGVGYGYTF. The chain uses TRBV19 and TRBJ1-2, with D maybe TRBD1 (6 bases). Trimming took 4 bases from V and 4 from J, leaving 10 bases between them. CDR1 and CDR2 (germline): LNHDA, SQIVND (reference sequence). The CDR3 has 13 residues.